The 17 T cell receptor beta chains reported below all come from one sample, sequenced in a study of cytomegalovirus exposure and HLA in healthy donors. PCR amplification relied on 60 Vbeta primers (plus 13 Jbeta primers). Using immunoSEQ multiplex PCR, the repertoire was profiled, and TCRdb retains in-frame clones only, with some absent. The sample consists of approximately 140,000 clones, about 76% of them appearing once. Sequencing was carried out using PBMCs. Source of these receptors: a human donor in good health.

This rearrangement joins TRBV5-1 to TRBJ1-2; 10 bases are a match to TRBD1. Unmatched junction bases numbered 3, after V lost 2 bases and J lost 5 bases. CDR3 size: 14 residues. Per the germline V gene, CDR1 is SGHRS and CDR2 is YFSETQ. Here the CDR3 reads CASSLGQGGYGYTF. The CDR3 bases are TGCGCCAGCAGCTTAGGACAGGGGGGGTATGGCTACACCTTC.

This chain joins TRBV6-5 and TRBJ2-7; D is unresolved. The CDR3 has 13 residues. The germline V and J ends were trimmed by 8 bases and 2 bases, with 13 bases remaining between them. The germline V gene encodes CDR1 MNHEY and CDR2 SVGAGI. The CDR3 is CASLRAGPYEQYF. CDR3 nucleotide sequence: TGTGCCAGCCTCCGCGCTGGGCCCTACGAGCAGTACTTC.

The chain has TRBV7-2 and TRBJ2-1; D perhaps matches TRBD2 (6 bases). Trimming stripped 2 bases from V and 5 bases from J, with 13 bases between. The CDR3 sequence is 15 residues long. Germline V CDR1 and CDR2: SGHTA, FQGNSA. The CDR3 reads CASSLMSSDDNEQFF. The CDR3 bases are TGTGCCAGCAGCTTAATGTCTAGCGACGACAATGAGCAGTTCTTC.

This chain links TRBV5-4 with TRBJ1-1; 7 bases fit TRBD1. Trimming took 0 bases from V and 4 from J; bases not matched to a gene: 3. The germline gives CDR1 SGHNT, CDR2 YYREEE (reference sequence). This CDR3 has 14 amino acids. CDR3 protein: CASSLETGVTEAFF. The CDR3, as DNA: TGTGCCAGCAGCTTGGAAACAGGGGTCACTGAAGCTTTCTTT.

This chain joins TRBV25-1 and TRBJ2-7, with 9 bases that match TRBD1. Per the germline V gene, CDR1 is MGHDK and CDR2 is SYGVNS. The CDR3 contains 13 residues. V was clipped by 3 bases and J by 5 bases; unmatched bases: 2. CDR3 sequence (DNA): TGTGCCAGCAGTGACACAGGGGGCGACGAGCAGTACTTC. Its translation is CASSDTGGDEQYF.

The rearrangement uses TRBV7-2 and TRBJ2-3, with a tentative D call TRBD2 (6 bases). Trimming shortened V by 1 base and J by 1 base, and 15 bases separated the two germline ends. Germline CDR1 SGHTA, CDR2 FQGNSA. The CDR3 runs 17 residues. The DNA of the CDR3 is TGTGCCAGCAGCTTAGGACTCGGGAGTACCCGCACAGATACGCAGTATTTT. It encodes CASSLGLGSTRTDTQYF. Full variable domain (outside the CDR3, taken from reference TRBV7-2 and TRBJ2-3): GAGVSQSPSNKVTEKGKDVELRCDPISGHTALYWYRQSLGQGLEFLIYFQGNSAPDKSGLPSDRFSAERTGGSVSTLTIQRTQQEDSAVYLCASSLGLGSTRTDTQYFGPGTRLTVL.

V is TRBV6-5 and J is TRBJ2-3; 10 bases match TRBD2. With V trimmed by 6 bases and J by 1 base, 1 base remained unmatched. CDR1 MNHEY and CDR2 SVGAGI come from the germline V gene. There are 14 residues in the CDR3. The chain's CDR3 is CASSLAGGTDTQYF. The CDR3 region has the DNA TGTGCCAGCAGCCTAGCGGGAGGCACAGATACGCAGTATTTT.

The chain recombines TRBV9 with TRBJ1-2; D not certain. Germline CDR1 reads SGDLS; CDR2 reads YYNGEE. This CDR3 has 14 residues. Trimming took off 0 bases at V and 8 bases at J, with 14 bases between the two ends. CDR3 in DNA: TGTGCCAGCAGCGTAGAAGAGGGCTGGGAGGGCTACACCTTC. It codes for CASSVEEGWEGYTF. The full variable domain, rest sourced from reference TRBV9 and TRBJ1-2, is DSGVTQTPKHLITATGQRVTLRCSPRSGDLSVYWYQQSLDQGLQFLIQYYNGEERAKGNILERFSAQQFPDLHSELNLSSLELGDSALYFCASSVEEGWEGYTFGSGTRLTVV.

This clone appeared a few times. This chain links TRBV5-6 with TRBJ2-7; 12 nucleotides agree with TRBD2. The CDR3 is 16 amino acids. The J segment lost 7 bases and the V segment lost 3 bases, leaving 11 bases of the junction unmatched. From germline, CDR1 is SGHDT and CDR2 YYEEEE. The CDR3 protein is CASSSGLAGGRREQYF. In nucleotides, the CDR3 is TGTGCCAGCAGCTCCGGTCTAGCGGGGGGGCGTCGGGAGCAGTACTTC.

This chain joins TRBV4-2 and TRBJ2-1; 7 nucleotides line up with TRBD1. The V gene's germline CDR1 is LGHNA and CDR2 YNFKEQ. Trimming at V came to 0 bases and at J to 6 bases, leaving 2 bases not matched to a gene. The CDR3 is 14 amino acids. The CDR3 DNA reads as TGTGCCAGCAGCCAAGAGGGACAGATCAATGAGCAGTTCTTC. Its protein is CASSQEGQINEQFF.

A few counts support this clone. A junction boundary mismatches the germline segment, possibly from a read error. The chain combines TRBV18 with TRBJ1-5; 9 positions agree with TRBD1. Germline V gives CDR1 KGHSH, CDR2 LQKENI. The CDR3 covers 17 residues. The DNA of the CDR3 is TGTGCCAGCGCACCACGGGGACAGGGAGGGGGCAATCAGCCCCAGCATTTT. Translating gives CASAPRGQGGGNQPQHF.

This rearrangement joins TRBV4-3 to TRBJ2-1; 11 bases match TRBD2. The trim removed 0 bases at V and 12 bases at J, leaving 10 bases unmatched. CDR3 length equals 16 residues. From germline, CDR1 is LGHNA and CDR2 YSLEER. Here the CDR3 reads CASSQDGSGRVVGQFF. The CDR3 DNA reads as TGCGCCAGCAGCCAAGATGGTAGCGGGAGGGTGGTAGGGCAGTTCTTC.

This chain connects TRBV7-2 to TRBJ1-6; D is undetermined. The CDR3 is 14 residues long. Per the germline V gene, CDR1 is SGHTA and CDR2 is FQGNSA. Trimming removed 5 bases at V and 8 bases at J, with 13 bases between. CDR3 sequence: CASSPRRWYSPLHF. CDR3 bases: TGTGCCAGCAGCCCGCGCCGTTGGTATTCACCCCTCCACTTT.

The chain has TRBV19 and TRBJ1-5, with TRBD1 matching 7 bases. Unmatched junction bases numbered 3, after V lost 5 bases and J lost 5 bases. The CDR3 loop spans 13 amino acids. The germline CDR1 and CDR2 sequences are LNHDA and SQIVND (reference sequence). The CDR3 DNA reads TGTGCCAGTAGTCCTGACAGGGATCAGCCCCAGCATTTT. Its translation is CASSPDRDQPQHF.

The rearrangement links TRBV30 to TRBJ1-1; a weak D match, TRBD1 (6 bases). There are 11 residues in the CDR3. The germline V and J ends were trimmed by 5 bases and 4 bases, with 8 bases remaining between them. The V gene's germline CDR1 is GTSNPN and CDR2 SVGIG (reference sequence). CDR3 DNA: TGTGCCTGGGGACAGCTCACTGAAGCTTTCTTT. Protein sequence: CAWGQLTEAFF.

V is TRBV6-6 and J is TRBJ2-7; 10 bases map to TRBD1. Germline V gene lookup returns CDR1 MNHNY and CDR2 SVGAGI (reference sequence). After removal of 10 bases from V and 3 bases from J, the junction contained 9 bases not matched to a gene. The CDR3 length is 14 residues. CDR3 sequence reads: CATSRDRGVYEQYF. Here the CDR3 DNA reads TGTGCCACCTCCAGGGACAGGGGCGTCTACGAGCAGTACTTC.

The rearrangement joins TRBV7-9 to TRBJ2-7, with no clear D. The CDR3 is 15 residues long. Trimming took off 1 base at V and 2 bases at J, with 12 bases between the two ends. The germline V gene encodes CDR1 SEHNR and CDR2 FQNEAQ (reference sequence). The DNA for the CDR3 is TGTGCCAGCAGCTTAGATGGGCAGGCCGCCTACGAGCAGTACTTC. Translation: CASSLDGQAAYEQYF.